A single sample is the source of the 5 T cell receptor beta chains below, sequenced in a study of control samples from healthy donors and cancer patients. Using immunoSEQ multiplex PCR, the repertoire was profiled, and TCRdb retains in-frame clones only, with some absent. The repertoire holds 130,000 to 150,000 clones, with roughly nine tenths as singletons. Sequenced sample: blood. The receptors were sampled from a man aged 25 to 40 in good health.

The V and J genes are TRBV24-1 and TRBJ1-2; D is uncertain. This CDR3 is 11 amino acids long. Trimming removed 10 bases at V and 4 bases at J, with 9 bases between. Germline V gives CDR1 KGHDR, CDR2 SFDVKD. In nucleotides, the CDR3 is TGTGCCACGGCTGGCGTCTATGGCTACACCTTC. It encodes CATAGVYGYTF.

The chain recombines TRBV4-3 with TRBJ2-1, with TRBD2 matching 12 bases. After removal of 0 bases from V and 8 bases from J, the junction contained 5 bases not matched to a gene. Germline V lookup: CDR1 LGHNA, CDR2 YSLEER. The CDR3 has 16 amino acids. The CDR3 region has the DNA TGCGCCAGCAGCCAAGATTTGACTAGCGGGGGTGATGAGCAGTTCTTC. It translates to CASSQDLTSGGDEQFF.

V gene TRBV19 combines with J gene TRBJ1-2; D gene ambiguous. Germline CDR1 is LNHDA and CDR2 is SQIVND (reference sequence). This CDR3 spans 13 amino acids. V was trimmed by 3 bases and J by 8 bases, leaving 13 bases between them. CDR3 bases: TGTGCCAGTAGTATTAGATCCCGGGAGGGCTACACCTTC. The encoded protein is CASSIRSREGYTF.

The chain uses TRBV28 and TRBJ2-7; 8 bases are a match to TRBD1. V dropped 3 bases and J dropped 5; count of bases not matched to a gene: 6. Looked up from germline, CDR1 is MDHEN and CDR2 is SYDVKM. The CDR3 has 14 residues. The CDR3 here is CASSFGAGGNEQYF. CDR3 in DNA: TGTGCCAGCAGTTTCGGGGCAGGGGGCAACGAGCAGTACTTC.

The gene calls are TRBV28 and TRBJ2-6, with a possible D match to TRBD1 (6 bases). CDR3 length: 16 amino acids. Trimming pared 2 bases from V and 2 bases from J, leaving 10 bases between. Germline CDR1 and CDR2: MDHEN and SYDVKM. CDR3 bases: TGTGCCAGCAGTTTACCACAGGGACCTGGGGCCAACGTCCTGACTTTC. It is translated as CASSLPQGPGANVLTF.